The next 9 T cell receptor beta chains were all read from a single sample in a study of vaccination effects on CD4 cells after COVID-19. Using immunoSEQ multiplex PCR, the repertoire was profiled, and TCRdb retains in-frame clones only, with some absent. The table records 70,000 or so clones, more than 65% of them present only once. Antigen-specific CD4+ T cells were expanded (with viral peptide pools) by the ViraFEST assay ahead of sequencing. After roughly ten days in culture, the CD4+ T cells were isolated. Infection with SARS-CoV-2 occurred in the person between March and December 2020, and PCR confirmed it. Which antigens these TCRs recognize remains unknown. The sequencing here drew on CD4+ T cells from PBMCs cultured with HIV peptides, taken before COVID-19 vaccination. Described subset: HIV-1 Nef peptide pool negative control/reference culture. These receptors were taken from a human donor who had a prior SARS-CoV-2 infection.

This clone was picked up a small number of times. The chain carries TRBV19 and TRBJ1-3; no firm D call. This CDR3 is built from 15 residues. The germline V gene encodes CDR1 LNHDA and CDR2 SQIVND (reference sequence). V lost 1 base to trimming and J lost 0 bases, with 7 bases between them. The CDR3 sequence is CASSIGRSSGNTIYF. The CDR3 nucleotides read TGTGCCAGTAGTATAGGCCGAAGCTCTGGAAACACCATATATTTT.

J is TRBJ2-2 and V is TRBV7-9, with a weak D call TRBD1 (6 bases). CDR3 size: 16 residues. CDR1 SEHNR and CDR2 FQNEAQ come from the germline V gene (reference sequence). Trimming shortened V by 4 bases and J by 0 bases, and 12 bases separated the two germline ends. CDR3 coding DNA: TGTGCCAGCAGCTCATCGGACAGCCCGAACACCGGGGAGCTGTTTTTT. Encoded protein: CASSSSDSPNTGELFF.

This chain uses TRBV28 with TRBJ2-7; 11 nucleotides agree with TRBD1. Trimming took 6 bases from V and 10 from J; bases not matched to a gene: 11. Germline loops: CDR1 MDHEN, CDR2 SYDVKM. The CDR3 loop spans 14 amino acids. In DNA form, the CDR3 reads TGTGCCAGCAGCTCAGGGGGGGACAGGGGGAGACAGTACTTC. Encoded protein: CASSSGGDRGRQYF.

The chain has TRBV18 and TRBJ2-7, with 8 positions matching TRBD1. Trimming removed 3 bases from V and 3 bases from J; junction bases left unmatched: 10. CDR1 and CDR2 from the germline V gene are KGHSH and LQKENI. The CDR3 has 16 amino acids. The CDR3 region has the DNA TGTGCCAGCTCACCTATGGGGGGACAGGCCCTCTACGAGCAGTACTTC. It codes for CASSPMGGQALYEQYF.

A few counts support this clone. The chain links TRBV15 to TRBJ2-1; 10 bases are a match to TRBD2. The CDR3 consists of 20 residues. Germline CDR1 LNHNV, CDR2 YYDKDF (reference sequence). Losses at the gene ends were 0 bases for V and 7 bases for J; bases not matched to a gene: 18. The CDR3 bases are TGTGCCACCAGCAGAGAAAGGGGGGGACTAGCGTTATTAGGGTGGAATGAGCAGTTCTTC. This codes for CATSRERGGLALLGWNEQFF.

The rearrangement links TRBV6-1 to TRBJ2-7; tentative D call: TRBD1 (5 bases). V lost 3 bases to trimming and J lost 2 bases, with 17 bases between them. The CDR3 totals 16 residues. Germline V gene lookup returns CDR1 MNHNS and CDR2 SASEGT. CDR3 protein: CASSEGLGNAAYEQYF. As DNA, the CDR3 is TGTGCCAGCAGTGAGGGGCTAGGGAACGCCGCCTACGAGCAGTACTTC.

The V gene is TRBV2, the J gene TRBJ2-1; TRBD2 agrees at 7 bases. CDR3 length equals 14 residues. Trimming at V came to 7 bases and at J to 6 bases, leaving 9 bases not matched to a gene. Germline lookup yields CDR1 SNHLY and CDR2 FYNNEI. CDR3 nucleotides: TGTGCCAGCACCGGGACTACCCAAACCAATGAGCAGTTCTTC. It specifies CASTGTTQTNEQFF. The full variable domain, rest sourced from reference TRBV2 and TRBJ2-1, is EPEVTQTPSHQVTQMGQEVILRCVPISNHLYFYWYRQILGQKVEFLVSFYNNEISEKSEIFDDQFSVERPDGSNFTLKIRSTKLEDSAMYFCASTGTTQTNEQFFGPGTRLTVL.

This chain links TRBV4-1 with TRBJ2-5; D uncertain. The CDR3 length is 14 residues. V lost 4 bases and J lost 5, with 14 bases in between. From germline, CDR1 is MGHRA and CDR2 YSYEKL. CDR3 amino acids: CASSPSPMEETQYF. DNA for the CDR3: TGCGCCAGCAGCCCGTCACCGATGGAGGAGACCCAGTACTTC.

A single count supports this clone. This sequence joins TRBV7-8 and TRBJ2-3; 8 positions agree with TRBD1. The CDR3 is made up of 16 amino acids. Trimming cost V 0 bases and J 6 bases; bases outside gene matches: 8. The germline V gene has CDR1 SGHVS and CDR2 FQNEAQ. CDR3 coding DNA: TGTGCCAGCAGCTTAGCGCGAACAGGGGGTCGGGATACGCAGTATTTT. Translation: CASSLARTGGRDTQYF.